The table lists the clone carrying this TCR beta chain with a count of one. The data were taken from a study of blood T cell repertoires in COVID-19. Data came from immunoSEQ multiplex PCR; TCRdb stores just in-frame clones and leaves some out. The sample lists some 110,000 clones, roughly 80% occurring once. Germline trimming cut 7 bases from V and 8 bases from J; bases unmatched to any gene: 7. The CDR3 has 14 residues. CDR1 and CDR2 (germline): SNHLY, FYNNEI. Sequenced: peripheral blood. The chain has TRBV2 and TRBJ1-4, with 10 bases that match TRBD1. The sequence was collected from a woman aged 80 or over with active or convalescent COVID-19. In nucleotides, the CDR3 is TGTGCCAGCAAATCAGGGACAGGGGACGAAAAACTGTTTTTT. Its protein is CASKSGTGDEKLFF.